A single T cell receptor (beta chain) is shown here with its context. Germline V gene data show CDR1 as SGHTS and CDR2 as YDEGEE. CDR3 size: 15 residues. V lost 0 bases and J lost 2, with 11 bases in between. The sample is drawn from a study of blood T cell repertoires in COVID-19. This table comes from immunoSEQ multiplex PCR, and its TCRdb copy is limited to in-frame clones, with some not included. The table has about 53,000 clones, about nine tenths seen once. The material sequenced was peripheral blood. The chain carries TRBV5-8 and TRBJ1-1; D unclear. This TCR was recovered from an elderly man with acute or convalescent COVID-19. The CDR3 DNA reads TGTGCCAGCAGCTTGGGGAGTCTGTTTAACACTGAAGCTTTCTTT. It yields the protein CASSLGSLFNTEAFF.